Below, 7 T cell receptor beta chains from the same sample are listed, as sequenced in a study of blood T cells in healthy people across ages. Through a sample-barcoded 5' primer and a J-beta primer mix, a second PCR was run for roughly 7 to 12 cycles. TCRdb reanalysed the 5' RACE reads using MiXCR and keeps one entry per CDR3 protein. The table shows 1,500,000 or so distinct CDR3 sequences, with roughly 43% occurring only once. The sequencing sample was made of blood. The receptors were sampled from a woman younger than 35 in good health.

The chain employs TRBV25-1 and TRBJ2-1; 8 positions match TRBD1. CDR1 is MGHDK, CDR2 SYGVNS, per germline. The CDR3 totals 12 residues. V trimming: 2 bases; J trimming: 10 bases; junction bases outside the gene matches: 1. Here the CDR3 DNA reads TGTGCCAGCAGTGAACCAGGGGGCGAGCAGTTCTTC. It codes for CASSEPGGEQFF.

The chain combines TRBV29-1 with TRBJ1-1; D not certain. The V and J ends lost 5 bases and 1 base respectively, with 8 bases between them. Per germline, CDR1 SQVTM and CDR2 ANQGSEA. The CDR3 runs to 12 residues. CDR3 amino acids: CSVSRKNTEAFF. As DNA, the CDR3 is TGCAGCGTTAGTCGGAAGAACACTGAAGCTTTCTTT.

This clonotype appeared a few times. The V call is TRBV20-1, the J call TRBJ2-5, with D unresolved. Gene TRBJ2-7 matches the end of the DNA better, so the J call may be wrong. The CDR3 runs to 14 residues. Germline values: CDR1 DFQATT, CDR2 SNEGSKA (reference sequence). Here the CDR3 DNA reads TGCAGTGCTAGATTAGCCGATAGTGGGTACGAGCAGTACTTC. Translation gives CSARLADSGYEQYF.

V is TRBV7-9 and J is TRBJ2-1, with 7 positions matching TRBD2. The CDR3 is 15 residues long. Germline-derived CDR1 and CDR2 are SEHNR and FQNEAQ (reference sequence). With 6 bases clipped from V and 3 bases from J, the junction kept 8 bases outside the gene matches. The CDR3 DNA follows: TGTGCCAGCAGTCCAAGCGGGACGGTCTACAATGAGCAGTTCTTC. It is translated as CASSPSGTVYNEQFF.

The CDR3 DNA is TGTGCCAGCCGTCCGGGACAGAACACCGGGGAGCTGTTTTTT. Encoded protein: CASRPGQNTGELFF. This chain links TRBV7-9 with TRBJ2-2; perhaps TRBD1 as D (6 bases). Germline CDR1 and CDR2: SEHNR and FQNEAQ (reference sequence). The CDR3 totals 14 residues. V lost 8 bases and J 1 base, leaving 11 bases between the germline ends.

This clonotype was recorded a few times. A read error may be the cause here, since a much bigger clone is one base away. This sequence joins TRBV7-2 and TRBJ2-5; the D is unclear. The CDR3 sequence is 12 residues long. V was cut by 8 bases and J by 2 bases, with 9 bases left in between. The germline V gene has CDR1 SGHTA and CDR2 FQGNSA. CDR3 nucleotides: TGTGCCAGCGTGGACCCACAAGAGACCCAGTACTTC. This codes for CASVDPQETQYF.

The sample holds a few counts of this clonotype. This chain joins TRBV5-1 and TRBJ1-2; D is undetermined. Trimming shortened V by 4 bases and J by 6 bases, and 13 bases separated the two germline ends. This CDR3 is built from 13 residues. Germline values: CDR1 SGHRS, CDR2 YFSETQ. This chain's CDR3 is CASSVAGVDGYTF. CDR3 DNA sequence: TGCGCCAGCAGCGTGGCGGGTGTGGATGGCTACACCTTC.